One and the same sample provided the 23 T cell receptor beta chains below, sequenced in a study of spatial heterogeneity in lung cancer. This sample's time point: sample taken at primary tumor resection. Unsorted whole RNA of tumor, nontumor lung or frozen PBMC was sequenced. TCRdb reanalysed the 5' RACE reads using MiXCR and keeps one entry per CDR3 protein. The sample shows about 38,000 distinct CDR3 sequences, 6.5% to 8.5% of them seen only once. The starting material was PBMCs, obtained at surgery. Receptors originate from a male donor with early-stage non-small cell lung cancer.

This clonotype was detected many times. The chain combines TRBV18 with TRBJ2-5; TRBD2 matches 8 bases. J lost 5 bases, V lost 3 bases, and 8 bases had no gene match. This CDR3 has 15 amino acids. From germline, CDR1 is KGHSH and CDR2 LQKENI. The CDR3 is CASSPLREGPETQYF. CDR3 coding DNA: TGTGCCAGCTCACCGCTCCGGGAGGGCCCGGAGACCCAGTACTTC.

This clonotype was counted at least ten times. The chain joins TRBV3-1 to TRBJ2-1; a possible D gene is TRBD1 (6 bases). Trimming pared 2 bases from V and 2 bases from J, leaving 10 bases between. CDR3 length equals 15 residues. Germline assignment: CDR1 LGHDT and CDR2 YNNKEL (reference sequence). CDR3 DNA sequence: TGTGCCAGCAGCCAACGGGCAGGGGCCTACAATGAGCAGTTCTTC. Translation: CASSQRAGAYNEQFF.

The chain employs TRBV12-3 or TRBV12-4 and TRBJ1-1; 8 nucleotides match TRBD1. There are 12 residues in the CDR3. V shed 4 bases and J 11 bases; nucleotides not matched to a gene: 6. The CDR3 spells CASSSRTGRAFF. The CDR3 DNA follows: TGTGCCAGCAGTTCCCGGACAGGGAGGGCTTTCTTT.

This clonotype is medium-sized in the sample. The V gene is TRBV6-4, the J gene TRBJ2-3, with a tentative D call TRBD2 (6 bases). The germline V gene encodes CDR1 MRHNA and CDR2 SNTAGT. The CDR3 runs 14 residues. V lost 6 bases and J lost 0, with 10 bases in between. CDR3 nucleotides: TGTGCCAGCAGCCCCGGGACTAGCACAGATACGCAGTATTTT. Its protein is CASSPGTSTDTQYF.

This clonotype was seen a handful of times. The chain is built from TRBV7-2 and TRBJ2-7; D is ambiguous. Looked up from germline, CDR1 is SGHTA and CDR2 is FQGNSA. Trimming took 4 bases from V and 2 from J, leaving 9 bases between them. The CDR3 has 13 residues. In DNA form, the CDR3 reads TGTGCCAGCAGCTCCAACTATCCCTACGAGCAGTACGTC. It encodes CASSSNYPYEQYV.

Ten or more counts support this clonotype. The chain combines TRBV30 with TRBJ2-2; D is undetermined. The length of the CDR3 is 14 residues. With 0 bases removed from V and 2 bases from J, the gap between germline ends came to 7 bases. Germline V lookup: CDR1 GTSNPN, CDR2 SVGIG (reference sequence). For the CDR3, the DNA is TGTGCCTGGAGTGTTAGCAGAAACACCGGGGAGCTGTTTTTT. Protein sequence: CAWSVSRNTGELFF.

This clonotype was recorded many times. This chain connects TRBV6-2 or TRBV6-3 to TRBJ2-3, with D hard to call. Germline-derived CDR1 and CDR2 are MNHEY and SVGEGT. This CDR3 region has 12 residues. Trimming pared 5 bases from V and 2 bases from J, leaving 5 bases between. Here the CDR3 reads CASSATTDTQYF. The DNA of the CDR3 is TGTGCCAGCAGTGCGACCACAGATACGCAGTATTTT.

This clonotype occurred many times. The chain is built from TRBV6-2 or TRBV6-3 and TRBJ1-2; no clear D gene. V was shortened by 6 bases and J by 5 bases, with 16 bases between the two germline ends. CDR3 length: 14 amino acids. Per the germline V gene, CDR1 is MNHEY and CDR2 is SVGEGT. The CDR3 DNA reads TGTGCCAGCAGCTCCCCGGGGATCAAGTATGGCTACACCTTC. This translates into CASSSPGIKYGYTF.

The J gene is TRBJ1-5, the V gene TRBV20-1; the D is unclear. Per the germline V gene, CDR1 is DFQATT and CDR2 is SNEGSKA (reference sequence). This CDR3 spans 18 amino acids. Trimming left V 0 bases short and J 0 bases short, with 18 bases between. CDR3 in amino acids: CSARDLLRRTSSNQPQHF. CDR3 in DNA: TGCAGTGCTAGAGACCTCCTACGACGGACGTCTAGCAATCAGCCCCAGCATTTT.

The rearrangement uses TRBV15 and TRBJ1-1, with a tentative D call TRBD1 (6 bases). Trimming stripped 3 bases from V and 0 bases from J, with 14 bases between. The CDR3 sequence is 16 residues long. The germline CDR1 and CDR2 sequences are LNHNV and YYDKDF (reference sequence). CDR3: CATSSPRDTLNTEAFF. The CDR3 DNA sequence: TGTGCCACCAGCAGCCCCAGGGACACCTTGAACACTGAAGCTTTCTTT. The full variable domain, its missing parts supplied by reference TRBV15 and TRBJ1-1, is DAMVIQNPRYQVTQFGKPVTLSCSQTLNHNVMYWYQQKSSQAPKLLFHYYDKDFNNEADTPDNFQSRRPNTSFCFLDIRSPGLGDTAMYLCATSSPRDTLNTEAFFGQGTRLTVV.

This clonotype was detected only a few times. The rearrangement joins TRBV6-4 to TRBJ1-3; D not certain. Germline CDR1 is MRHNA and CDR2 is SNTAGT. Trimming took off 2 bases at V and 6 bases at J, with 8 bases between the two ends. This CDR3 region has 13 residues. CDR3 sequence (DNA): TGTGCCAGCAGTGACGCGAACCTAAACACCATATATTTT. Protein product: CASSDANLNTIYF.

This clonotype was counted a few times. The genes are TRBV19 and TRBJ1-5; D perhaps matches TRBD1 (5 bases). Germline CDR1 and CDR2: LNHDA and SQIVND (reference sequence). V shed 1 base and J shed 9 bases, with 16 bases lying between them. CDR3 size: 15 residues. CDR3 DNA: TGTGCCAGTAGTATAGGGGACGGAGACCTGAGGCCCCAGCATTTT. This gives the protein CASSIGDGDLRPQHF.

This clonotype was observed a handful of times. V usage is TRBV7-2 and J usage is TRBJ1-1; possible D gene TRBD1, 5 bases. V was shortened by 1 base and J by 7 bases, with 25 bases between the two germline ends. Germline-derived CDR1 and CDR2 are SGHTA and FQGNSA. The CDR3 length is 18 residues. The CDR3 region is CASSLVGGTGATYNEAFF. CDR3 coding DNA: TGTGCCAGCAGCTTAGTGGGGGGGACTGGAGCGACATACAATGAAGCTTTCTTT.

The rearrangement links TRBV5-5 to TRBJ2-3; 15 bases are shared with TRBD2. J gave up 8 bases and V 4 bases, and 8 bases lay outside the gene matches. CDR3 length: 16 amino acids. The germline V gene encodes CDR1 SGHKS and CDR2 YYEKEE (reference sequence). CDR3 loop: CASSPGLAGGQGTQYF. The CDR3 DNA follows: TGTGCCAGCAGCCCCGGACTAGCGGGGGGGCAGGGTACGCAGTATTTT. The full variable domain, completed using reference TRBV5-5 and TRBJ2-3, is DAGVTQSPTHLIKTRGQQVTLRCSPISGHKSVSWYQQVLGQGPQFIFQYYEKEERGRGNFPDRFSARQFPNYSSELNVNALLLGDSALYLCASSPGLAGGQGTQYFGPGTRLTVL.

Many counts were recorded for this clonotype. This sequence joins TRBV10-3 and TRBJ1-5; D perhaps matches TRBD1 (5 bases). Germline V lookup: CDR1 ENHRY, CDR2 SYGVKD. Trimming pared 3 bases from V and 12 bases from J, leaving 12 bases between. The CDR3 is 12 residues long. CDR3 region: CAISDSPGGQHF. CDR3 coding DNA: TGTGCCATCAGTGACTCCCCCGGGGGCCAGCATTTT.

A word on this clonotype: A single base separates this from a much larger clone, so it may be a read error. This chain uses TRBV30 with TRBJ1-6, with D uncertain. The CDR3 is made up of 13 amino acids. Germline V gene lookup returns CDR1 GTSNPN and CDR2 SVGIG (reference sequence). The DNA of the CDR3 is TGTGCCCGGAGTGTTGACCTCAATTCACCCCTCCACTTT. It translates to CARSVDLNSPLHF.

As to this clonotype: Given the absence of the conserved phenylalanine or tryptophan at the CDR3 end, a read error is likely. V gene TRBV3-1 combines with J gene TRBJ2-3, with D uncertain. The CDR3 runs 12 residues. The germline V gene encodes CDR1 LGHDT and CDR2 YNNKEL (reference sequence). Deletions cut 2 bases from V and 0 bases from J, with 0 bases between. CDR3 residues: CASSQSTDTQYL. DNA of the CDR3: TGTGCCAGCAGCCAAAGCACAGATACGCAGTATCTT.

This clonotype was detected many times. The rearrangement uses TRBV7-9 and TRBJ2-7; D remains ambiguous. V was pared by 1 base and J by 3 bases, with 4 bases between. The CDR3 is 12 residues long. Germline V CDR1 and CDR2: SEHNR, FQNEAQ (reference sequence). Here the CDR3 reads CASSLVIYEQYF. The CDR3 DNA sequence: TGTGCCAGCAGCTTAGTAATCTACGAGCAGTACTTC.

This clonotype was counted at least ten times. The chain couples TRBV5-1 to TRBJ2-1; D possibly corresponds to TRBD1 (6 bases). Trimming removed 4 bases from V and 8 bases from J, with 19 bases in between. CDR3 size: 15 residues. Per the germline V gene, CDR1 is SGHRS and CDR2 is YFSETQ. Here the CDR3 reads CASSPAAGEIHEQFF. The CDR3 coding sequence is TGCGCCAGCAGCCCCGCGGCAGGGGAAATTCATGAGCAGTTCTTC.

This clonotype was seen ten or more times. The chain carries TRBV10-3 and TRBJ1-4; D uncertain. In germline, CDR1 is ENHRY, CDR2 SYGVKD. The CDR3 is made up of 13 amino acids. Trimming took 10 bases from V and 5 from J, leaving 14 bases between them. In DNA, the CDR3 is TGTGCCACCCGAGCCGGAAAAAATGAAAAACTGTTTTTT. This gives the protein CATRAGKNEKLFF.

This clonotype was counted between two and nine times. This rearrangement joins TRBV30 to TRBJ2-7, with TRBD2 identical over 8 bases. The CDR3 covers 13 residues. Looked up from germline, CDR1 is GTSNPN and CDR2 is SVGIG (reference sequence). V dropped 4 bases and J dropped 2; count of bases not matched to a gene: 4. The chain's CDR3 is CAWNRGGPYEQYF. The CDR3 DNA follows: TGTGCCTGGAATCGCGGGGGGCCCTACGAGCAGTACTTC.

This clonotype was found many times. The rearrangement uses TRBV29-1 and TRBJ2-1, with D maybe TRBD2 (6 bases). The CDR3 is 12 amino acids. V gave up 6 bases and J gave up 8 bases, with 14 bases separating them. Germline V gene lookup returns CDR1 SQVTM and CDR2 ANQGSEA. CDR3 nucleotide sequence: TGCAGCGTGGGGGGACTTCTCTATGAGCAGTTCTTC. Encoded protein: CSVGGLLYEQFF.

This clonotype was counted many times. The CDR3 nucleotides read TGCGCCAGCAGCCCCGGGACTAGCGGGGACCACAGCACAGATACGCAGTATTTT. The encoded protein is CASSPGTSGDHSTDTQYF. This chain uses TRBV4-3 with TRBJ2-3; 13 bases line up with TRBD2. Trimming removed 4 bases from V and 0 bases from J; junction bases left unmatched: 7. CDR3 length: 18 residues. The V gene's germline CDR1 is LGHNA and CDR2 YSLEER.